The clone carrying this TCR beta chain was detected only a few times. Its antigen is undetermined. In germline, CDR1 is LGHNA, CDR2 YNFKEQ. Trimming removed 0 bases at V and 2 bases at J, with 4 bases between. This CDR3 has 14 residues. The TCR beta CDR3 regions underwent amplification using RNA transcripts as the source. First-round RT-PCR of the TCR CDR3 relied on the HTBI primer set. TCRdb re-called the multiplex PCR reads through MiXCR, storing one row per CDR3 protein. The table includes around 700,000 distinct CDR3 sequences, around a sixth detected once. Diagnosis rested on symptoms, serum thyroxine and TRAb, thyroid ultrasound, and orbital computed tomography. This entry comes from a study of T cells in Graves' hyperthyroidism and ophthalmopathy. About the study: Peripheral blood was drawn at first diagnosis, prior to all treatment.

Study-wide findings and caveats: Ophthalmopathy and stable hyperthyroidism were told apart by a 13 V-J model. Also found in blood were most expanded thyroid clonotypes above 0.001.

Sequencing input: blood. The receptor comes from a woman in her fifties or sixties with Graves' hyperthyroidism that later progressed to Graves' ophthalmopathy. The chain joins TRBV4-2 to TRBJ2-2; no clear D gene. The DNA of the CDR3 is TGTGCCAGCAGCCAAGAGGGAAACACCGGGGAGCTGTTTTTT. Its translation is CASSQEGNTGELFF.